This T cell receptor (beta chain) appears in the sequencing data of a study of T cell responses to AZD1222 COVID-19 vaccine (dated by TCRdb to about 2021). The study in broad terms: TCR sequencing was performed for roughly 250 trial participants, of whom roughly 200 were given two doses of AZD1222 and around 25 were given two doses of MenACWY control vaccine. Trial participants were enrolled into age subgroups of 18-55, 56-69 and 70-plus years, which contained 148, 28 and 57 TCR-sequenced participants, respectively.

V sheds 0 bases and J sheds 2 bases, leaving 16 bases between their ends. CDR1 and CDR2 are drawn from the germline V gene: MGHDK, SYGVNS. The CDR3 holds 17 amino acids from the cysteine to the phenylalanine. Of the read, only the CDR3 DNA is kept; its 51 bases are in frame from base 1. Explained via the paper, the time point label denotes: about 28 days (+/-7) after the second vaccine dose. Because spike-specific TCR depth and breadth did not differ between the two schedules, AZD1222 recipients who got a second dose at roughly 4 weeks were pooled with those who got a second dose at roughly 12 weeks. Vaccinee samples came from UK trials COV001 and COV002, including a single-blind randomized controlled phase 2/3 trial of AZD1222 (ChAdOx1 nCoV-19) in healthy adults. Trial participant PBMC samples were collected at day 0 and day 28 after the second dose for TCRbeta chain sequencing. The CDR3 regions of human TCRbeta chains were analyzed by immunosequencing. As for the original processing: TCRs in the repertoires were compared against a reference library of SARS-CoV-2-specific TCRs that had been generated with the MIRA antigen-specificity platform. Breadth was defined as the fraction of unique TCRs that were SARS-CoV-2-associated. Depth was defined as the fraction of total T cells that were SARS-CoV-2-associated. Using the MIRA data, each spike-specific TCR was assigned both to the spike region to which the TCR was reactive and to a CD4 or CD8 class. Log10-transformed breadth and depth values were compared by one-way ANOVA with Sidak's multiple comparisons tests. TCRdb carries this immuneACCESS record with in-frame sequences only. Its versions omit some clonotypes, under half of them owing to an unresolved V gene in the studies checked, with the rest unexplained. V and J calls plus clone size are reproduced from that table; the DNA served to infer D and trimming. A total of roughly 120,000 clones appear in this sample, around 93% of them only once. In total, the top ten clones hold more than 4.5% of the sample.

Notes on this clone: Its recognized antigen is unknown. No much larger clone is present one base from it, and per-base qualities are unavailable.

The paper as a whole reports these results and caveats: In the small 56-69-year group, the increase in depth fell short of significance, most likely because of low power. The vaccine-associated CD4 TCRs covered the entire spike protein, and the dominant responses fell in regions 160-218 and 743-854. Conclusions about previously exposed vaccinees are limited because only a handful of AZD1222 recipients were SARS-CoV-2 seropositive at baseline. Participants were mostly white British, with more females than males. The authors suggested clonal diversity may have been underestimated. After two AZD1222 doses, spike-specific TCR breadth and depth were significantly higher than at day 0 and than in MenACWY recipients. Epitopes outside the regions mutated in the B.1.351 and B.1.1.7 variants were reportedly recognized by nearly half of the unique spike-specific TCRs. Because no day 14 peak-response samples were available, the repertoires could be characterized only after the peak T cell response.

Sequencing used peripheral blood, obtained 28 days after the second AZD1222 dose. Rearrangement joined TRBV25-1 to TRBJ1-2, with the D gene not confidently named. The clonotype was recovered from an adult who received the AZD1222 COVID-19 vaccine. The DNA is TGTGCCAGCAGTGAATATAATGCTGGCGAAGGCAACTATGGCTACACCTTC. Translated, it gives CASSEYNAGEGNYGYTF.